This T cell receptor beta chain was recorded in a study of beta chain features in type 1 diabetes. Study results and caveats: It was among patients, rather than healthy donors, that naive, central memory and Treg TCRB repertoires appeared more similar. At VDJ recombination sites, type 1 diabetes patients had fewer insertions and more deleted nucleotides. Shortening that was moderate but significant affected the TCRB CDR3s of Type 1 diabetes patients in all four CD4+ subsets.

Sorting with CD45RO/CCR7/CD25/CD127/CD95/CD27 yielded naive, central memory, regulatory and stem-like memory CD4+ cells. With regard to this clone: Its antigen is currently unknown.

Every isolated RNA sample was fully reverse transcribed, so sequencing captured expressed TCRB transcripts. Sequenced naive, central memory and regulatory T cell samples produced an average of about 3.57 million reads. The assay was immunoSEQ multiplex PCR, and TCRdb's table has in-frame clones only and misses some. Counted here are roughly 24,000 clones, 69% occurring once; the ten biggest clones make up roughly 4.2%. The receptor comes from a man between 18 and 29 years old with type 1 diabetes. The sequenced sample consisted of Tregs from blood.

The CDR3 sequence is CASSLANRGLAEAFF. DNA for the CDR3: TGCGCCAGCAGCTTGGCTAACAGGGGGCTGGCTGAAGCTTTCTTT. V and J are TRBV5-1 and TRBJ1-1, with 9 bases matching TRBD1. Germline V gene data show CDR1 as SGHRS and CDR2 as YFSETQ. The CDR3 runs to 15 residues. V gave up 0 bases and J gave up 6 bases; unmatched junction bases: 6.